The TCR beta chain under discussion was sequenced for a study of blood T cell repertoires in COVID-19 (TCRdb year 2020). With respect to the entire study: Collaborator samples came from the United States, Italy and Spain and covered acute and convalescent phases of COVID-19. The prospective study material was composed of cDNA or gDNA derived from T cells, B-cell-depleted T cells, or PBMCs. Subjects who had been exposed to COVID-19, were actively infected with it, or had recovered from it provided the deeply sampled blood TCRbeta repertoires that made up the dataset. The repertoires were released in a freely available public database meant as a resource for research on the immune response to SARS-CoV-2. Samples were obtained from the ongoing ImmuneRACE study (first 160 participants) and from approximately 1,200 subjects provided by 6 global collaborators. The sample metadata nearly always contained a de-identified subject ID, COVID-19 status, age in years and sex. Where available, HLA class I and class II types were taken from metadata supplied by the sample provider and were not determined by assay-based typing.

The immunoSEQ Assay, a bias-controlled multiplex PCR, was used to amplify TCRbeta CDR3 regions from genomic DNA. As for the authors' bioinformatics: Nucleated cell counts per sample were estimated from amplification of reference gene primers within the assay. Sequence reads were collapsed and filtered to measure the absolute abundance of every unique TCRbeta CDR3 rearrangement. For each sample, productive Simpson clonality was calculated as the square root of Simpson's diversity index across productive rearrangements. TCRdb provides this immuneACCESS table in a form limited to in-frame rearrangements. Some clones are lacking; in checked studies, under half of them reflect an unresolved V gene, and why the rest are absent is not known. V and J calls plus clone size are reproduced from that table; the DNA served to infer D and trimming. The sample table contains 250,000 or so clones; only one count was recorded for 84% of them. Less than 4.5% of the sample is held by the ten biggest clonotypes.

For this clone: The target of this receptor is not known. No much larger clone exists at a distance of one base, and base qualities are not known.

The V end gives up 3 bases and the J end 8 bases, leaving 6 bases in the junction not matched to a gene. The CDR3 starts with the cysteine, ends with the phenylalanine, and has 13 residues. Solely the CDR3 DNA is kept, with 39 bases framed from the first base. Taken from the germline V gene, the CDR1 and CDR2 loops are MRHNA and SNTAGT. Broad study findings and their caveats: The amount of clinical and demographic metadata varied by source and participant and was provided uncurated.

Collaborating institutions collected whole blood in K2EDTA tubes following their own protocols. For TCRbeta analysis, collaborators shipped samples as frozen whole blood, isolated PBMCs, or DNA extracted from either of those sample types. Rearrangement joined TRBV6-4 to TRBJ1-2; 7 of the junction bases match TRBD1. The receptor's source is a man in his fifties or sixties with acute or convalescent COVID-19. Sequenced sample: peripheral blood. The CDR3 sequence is CASSELTGKGYTF. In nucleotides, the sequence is TGTGCCAGCAGTGAATTGACAGGGAAAGGCTACACCTTC.